The T cell receptor (beta chain) described here comes from a study of identical twins (dated by TCRdb to the mid-2010s). Notes on the research overall: TCR alpha and beta repertoires from monozygotic twins, unrelated adults of various ages and cord blood were deep-sequenced to test whether fetal clonotypes persist. To rule out contamination, the twin experiments were replicated at different times with different library preparation protocols.

V is pared back by 5 bases and J by 6 bases, with 10 bases lying between the germline termini. The CDR3, cysteine through phenylalanine, is 13 amino acids long. Of the read, only the CDR3 DNA is kept; its 39 bases are in frame from base 1. CDR1 and CDR2, per the germline V gene, are KGHDR and SFDVKD. Library preparation employed 5' RACE. The sequencer was an Illumina HiSeq 2000. Template switching added a universal primer binding site, and the final cDNA carried a unique molecular identifier that allowed TCR cDNA molecules to be counted accurately. First-strand cDNA for TCR alpha and beta chains was synthesized from specific primers in the conserved constant-segment region. Each cDNA library was double barcoded, with a SMART-Mk sample barcode plus Illumina barcodes, to control for contamination. Two successive PCR steps introduced TruSeq adapter sequences along with Illumina sample barcodes. TCR alpha and beta cDNA libraries were sequenced on the Illumina HiSeq platform with custom primers. In the source study's methods: Unique molecular identifiers were extracted from raw reads with MiGEC, and CDR3 positions were determined with MiXCR. Recombination models were inferred per individual with the repgenHMM and IGoR tools using an EM algorithm. The analysis of shared clonotypes was done with the tcR package in R, with sharing normalized by the product of cloneset sizes. To study raw recombination free of thymic and clonal selection effects, out-of-frame nonproductive sequences were analyzed. TCRdb reworked the public reads: Q25 trimming with fastp, MiXCR clone assembly, productive beta chains retained. Every entry covers one CDR3 protein and lists the most common genes and DNA from its rows. For this entry, the V and J calls and clone size follow TCRdb and not the study's own pipeline. This sample lists 120,000 to 150,000 distinct CDR3 sequences; under 4.5% were detected once. The leading ten clones occupy about 7.8% of the sample.

This clonotype was detected many times. Its antigen remains undetermined. The input lacks base qualities; no much larger clone sits a single base away. The paper as a whole reports these results and caveats: Excess twin sharing in beta out-of-frame sequences was weaker because fewer shared sequences lowered the signal-to-noise ratio. Because the same donors could not be followed over many years, the conclusions depended on cross-sectional statistical analysis. Fewer insertions were carried by abundant cord blood beta clonotypes, a similar but weaker trend appeared in young adult naive repertoires, and no such trend appeared in memory repertoires. Invariant T cells such as MAIT and iNKT could partly confound zero-insertion analyses, although diverse VJ usage argued against such confounding for most clonotypes. In monozygotic twins, recombination models systematically underestimated out-of-frame TCR alpha sharing, but the models matched the sharing seen between unrelated individuals. Out-of-frame TCR alpha sequences shared between twins showed an excess of low generation-probability sequences compared with coincidental sharing between unrelated individuals.

Only healthy Caucasian donors were included. Using Miltenyi CD45RO+ enrichment and human naive T-cell isolation kits, memory (CD45RO+) and naive T cells were isolated from PBMC. The sequencing input was memory T cells sorted from blood. This specimen's cell subset or site label, per the study, means: CD45RO+ enriched T cells. The chain is encoded by TRBV24-1 joined to TRBJ2-1; no D gene is confidently identified. This sequence originates from a man in his late teens or twenties in good health. Here is the DNA: TGTGCCACCAGTGTATCCAGTCGCAATGAGCAGTTCTTC. This gives the protein CATSVSSRNEQFF.